The table lists the clone carrying this T cell receptor (beta chain) with a count of one. This entry is derived from a study of blood T cells in healthy people across ages. V shed 0 bases, J shed 1 base, and the junction held 10 bases outside the gene matches. This CDR3 is 18 amino acids long. Per germline, CDR1 LGHNA and CDR2 YSLEER. A sample-barcoded 5' primer and a J-beta primer mix were used in a second PCR of roughly 7 to 11 cycles. TCRdb reprocessed the 5' RACE reads via MiXCR and lists one record per CDR3 protein. The sample records approximately 900,000 distinct CDR3 sequences, roughly 28% being singletons. Each donor was a healthy Caucasian individual from Russia, aged about 6 to 100. This sample was shared with a second study, whose subject was T cells of mothers and their children. According to that study: A few healthy Caucasian mothers, along with their six children, were the donors. Using approximately 1.5 ug per 15 ul, all extracted RNA underwent cDNA synthesis.

The sequence derives from a woman aged 40 to 49 in good health. The material sequenced was blood. The chain uses TRBV4-3 and TRBJ2-3; the match to TRBD2 covers 7 bases. CDR3 loop: CASSQERGGGGRTDTQYF. The CDR3, as DNA: TGCGCCAGCAGCCAAGAGAGGGGAGGCGGGGGTCGCACAGATACGCAGTATTTT.